This TCR beta chain was recovered during a study of cytomegalovirus exposure and HLA in healthy donors. The study, taken as a whole, reports: According to reports, the classifier identified cytomegalovirus status with high specificity and sensitivity. The TCR clusters that emerged in the first cohort tended, a later analysis found, to co-occur in the 120 or so validation repertoires. Some public TCRs appeared in many individuals, while most sequences were rare.

Profiling relied on immunoSEQ multiplex PCR, and the TCRdb table lists in-frame clones only, not all of them. Of approximately 260,000 clones detected, approximately 83% appear once; the ten largest clones hold 1.2%. Worth noting for this clone: The target antigen is unknown.

Trimming shortened V by 3 bases and J by 3 bases, and 11 bases separated the two germline ends. Germline lookup yields CDR1 SNHLY and CDR2 FYNNEI. CDR3 size: 15 residues. The V and J genes are TRBV2 and TRBJ2-2, with D perhaps matching TRBD2 (5 bases). The source is a woman in her 30s in good health and CMV-seropositive. Sequenced: PBMCs. The DNA of the CDR3 is TGTGCCAGCAGTGAGTTCGGGGTTCACACCGGGGAGCTGTTTTTT. Its protein product is CASSEFGVHTGELFF.